This T cell receptor beta chain was documented in a study of OX40 agonist ivuxolimab in advanced cancers. Study summary: Dose-escalation patients' cancers were hepatocellular carcinoma, melanoma, renal cell or head and neck cancer.

Assay used: immunoSEQ multiplex PCR; TCRdb lists only in-frame clones, some missing. Among over 70,000 clones, 86% were seen once, and the ten largest hold roughly 2%. This CDR3 is 15 amino acids long. Per the germline V gene, CDR1 is LNHNV and CDR2 is YYDKDF (reference sequence). V dropped 6 bases and J dropped 1 base, with 10 bases sitting between them. The origin of this receptor is an adult with an advanced solid tumor such as melanoma, head and neck, liver or kidney cancer. This material consisted of CD4+ or CD8+ T cells sorted from blood, taken in a trial of the OX40 agonist ivuxolimab. The rearrangement links TRBV15 to TRBJ2-6, with TRBD1 as a possible D gene (5 bases). DNA for the CDR3: TGTGCCACCAGTCTCGCAGGGTCTGGGGCCAACGTCCTGACTTTC. The encoded protein is CATSLAGSGANVLTF.